This T cell receptor beta chain was sequenced in a study of vaccination effects on CD4 cells after COVID-19. Study information: Post-vaccine sampling occurred a median 72 days after the second dose. General study findings and limits: Few convalescent patients were studied, and early post-infection samples were lacking.

Regarding this clone: Its antigen remains unknown.

After expansion with viral peptide pools in the ViraFEST assay, antigen-specific CD4+ T cells were sequenced. Culturing for around eleven days preceded CD4+ T cell isolation. BNT162b2 vaccine or mRNA-1273 vaccine was given to participants in two doses. None of these healthy vaccinees had been infected with SARS-CoV-2 before vaccination. Some clones are missing from TCRdb's copy, which holds only in-frame ones; the method was immunoSEQ multiplex PCR. Among 55,000 to 70,000 clones listed, about 80% were seen once. The sequences come from CD4+ T cells from PBMCs cultured with HCoV-OC43 spike peptides, collected after COVID-19 vaccination. The sample's subset: HCoV-OC43 spike overlapping peptide pool stimulation. The sequence came from a human donor who received a COVID-19 vaccine.

This chain's CDR3 is CASSQSMNTGELFF. CDR3 DNA: TGTGCCAGCAGCCAATCAATGAACACCGGGGAGCTGTTTTTT. The chain recombines TRBV6-5 with TRBJ2-2; D remains unclear. The CDR3 is made up of 14 amino acids. Deletions cut 6 bases from V and 1 base from J, with 9 bases between. In germline, CDR1 is MNHEY, CDR2 SVGAGI.